The 22 T cell receptor beta chains given below trace back to one sample, sequenced in a study of blood T cell repertoires in COVID-19. The protocol was immunoSEQ multiplex PCR, while the TCRdb copy is restricted to in-frame clones and leaves out a portion. The profile covers 15,000 to 25,000 clones, with roughly 90% appearing a single time and around 10% taken by the ten largest. Sequenced sample: peripheral blood. These TCRs come from a human donor in a cohort sampled during active COVID-19.

The chain carries TRBV20-1 and TRBJ2-7, with D maybe TRBD2 (6 bases). Germline V gene sequence: CDR1 DFQATT, CDR2 SNEGSKA (reference sequence). Trimming removed 3 bases from V and 5 bases from J, with 11 bases in between. The CDR3 length is 12 residues. The CDR3 DNA reads TGCAGTGCTAGTGTAGCGGAGGACGAGCAGTACTTC. Translation gives CSASVAEDEQYF.

The chain uses TRBV18 and TRBJ2-1; weak D call: TRBD1 (6 bases). V gave up 2 bases and J gave up 6 bases, with 14 bases separating them. CDR1 is KGHSH, CDR2 LQKENI, per germline. The CDR3 loop spans 15 amino acids. CDR3 nucleotide sequence: TGTGCCAGCTCACCATCCAGGGGTGAAATCAATGAGCAGTTCTTC. The encoded protein is CASSPSRGEINEQFF.

The chain links TRBV18 to TRBJ2-7; 8 nucleotides align to TRBD1. Trimming cost V 3 bases and J 6 bases; bases outside gene matches: 7. Germline V gene sequence: CDR1 KGHSH, CDR2 LQKENI. This CDR3 spans 14 amino acids. CDR3 residues: CASSPAQGAGEQYF. The CDR3 DNA follows: TGTGCCAGCTCACCGGCCCAGGGGGCAGGCGAGCAGTACTTC. The full variable domain, its missing parts supplied by reference TRBV18 and TRBJ2-7, is NAGVMQNPRHLVRRRGQEARLRCSPMKGHSHVYWYRQLPEEGLKFMVYLQKENIIDESGMPKERFSAEFPKEGPSILRIQQVVRGDSAAYFCASSPAQGAGEQYFGPGTRLTVT.

The chain is built from TRBV6-6 and TRBJ1-1; 9 bases are shared with TRBD1. CDR1 is MNHNY and CDR2 is SVGAGI in the germline V gene (reference sequence). Trimming took 2 bases from V and 4 from J; bases not matched to a gene: 8. The CDR3 is 16 residues long. This CDR3 reads CASSYGGQGRGTEAFF. CDR3 sequence (DNA): TGTGCCAGCAGTTACGGGGGACAGGGAAGAGGCACTGAAGCTTTCTTT.

This rearrangement joins TRBV6-2 or TRBV6-3 to TRBJ2-3, with TRBD2 matching 8 bases. The CDR3 runs 16 residues. Germline-derived CDR1 and CDR2 are MNHEY and SVGEGT. J gave up 2 bases and V 6 bases, and 10 bases lay outside the gene matches. The chain's CDR3 is CASSPIAGRNTDTQYF. In nucleotides, the CDR3 is TGTGCCAGCAGCCCGATAGCGGGGCGGAACACAGATACGCAGTATTTT.

The chain couples TRBV4-1 to TRBJ2-1, with D possibly TRBD1 on 6 matching bases. Germline V CDR1 and CDR2: MGHRA, YSYEKL. The CDR3 spans 17 residues. Trimming pared 1 base from V and 2 bases from J, leaving 15 bases between. The CDR3 protein is CASSQVLRTATYNEQFF. In nucleotides, the CDR3 is TGCGCCAGCAGCCAAGTGCTGCGGACAGCTACCTACAATGAGCAGTTCTTC.

The chain links TRBV6-1 to TRBJ2-7; D might be TRBD1 (7 bases). CDR3 length: 13 residues. Germline V gives CDR1 MNHNS, CDR2 SASEGT. V was cut by 1 base and J by 6 bases, with 10 bases left in between. The CDR3 is CASSEDRGGEQYF. CDR3 nucleotide sequence: TGTGCCAGCAGTGAAGACAGGGGAGGCGAGCAGTACTTC.

In its sample, this clone was seen once. V usage is TRBV5-5 and J usage is TRBJ1-5; D gene unclear. The V and J ends lost 4 bases and 0 bases respectively, with 8 bases between them. Germline loops: CDR1 SGHKS, CDR2 YYEKEE (reference sequence). The length of the CDR3 is 14 residues. The CDR3 sequence is CASSVRGSNQPQHF. CDR3 in DNA: TGTGCCAGCAGCGTTCGCGGTAGCAATCAGCCCCAGCATTTT.

The chain employs TRBV3-1 (or the pseudogene TRBV3-2) and TRBJ1-5; tentatively, D is TRBD1 (5 bases). V was pared by 5 bases and J by 5 bases, with 10 bases between. Per germline, CDR1 LGHDT and CDR2 YNNKEL (reference sequence). The CDR3 is 13 residues long. Here the CDR3 reads CASSKNRYQPQHF. The CDR3, as DNA: TGTGCCAGCAGCAAAAACAGGTATCAGCCCCAGCATTTT.

The chain recombines TRBV5-1 with TRBJ2-2, with D unresolved. Germline loops: CDR1 SGHRS, CDR2 YFSETQ. The CDR3 covers 15 residues. V lost 0 bases to trimming and J lost 3 bases, with 9 bases between them. Written as DNA, the CDR3 is TGCGCCAGCAGCTTGGCCCCTCGGGACACCGGGGAGCTGTTTTTT. Encoded protein: CASSLAPRDTGELFF.

CDR3 nucleotide sequence: TGCGCCAGCAGTGAGGTGAGGGCAGGTGAGCAGTTCTTC. Protein product: CASSEVRAGEQFF. V and J are TRBV10-1 and TRBJ2-1; the D gene is possibly TRBD2 (5 bases). V was shortened by 2 bases and J by 9 bases, with 11 bases between the two germline ends. Germline assignment: CDR1 WNHNN and CDR2 SYGVQD (reference sequence). The length of the CDR3 is 13 residues.

V gene TRBV5-6 combines with J gene TRBJ2-1; 8 bases agree with TRBD2. This CDR3 has 15 amino acids. Looked up from germline, CDR1 is SGHDT and CDR2 is YYEEEE. Losses at the gene ends were 4 bases for V and 8 bases for J; bases not matched to a gene: 11. CDR3: CASSRGGIGVYEQFF. CDR3 DNA: TGTGCCAGCAGCCGGGGGGGAATTGGTGTCTATGAGCAGTTCTTC.

J is TRBJ2-2 and V is TRBV14; the D is unclear. The CDR3 spans 15 residues. The ends were cut back, 2 bases at V and 0 bases at J, with 7 bases in the middle. From germline, CDR1 is SGHDN and CDR2 FVKESK. CDR3 in amino acids: CASSQYNPNTGELFF. Here the CDR3 DNA reads TGTGCCAGCAGCCAATACAACCCGAACACCGGGGAGCTGTTTTTT.

The chain joins TRBV7-9 to TRBJ2-7; possibly TRBD1 for D (6 bases). V dropped 5 bases and J dropped 7 bases, with 24 bases sitting between them. This CDR3 contains 16 residues. The germline CDR1 and CDR2 sequences are SEHNR and FQNEAQ (reference sequence). The CDR3 is CASSRRIGAQRGEQYF. DNA for the CDR3: TGTGCCAGCAGCCGCCGGATTGGGGCACAAAGGGGGGAGCAGTACTTC.

This chain links TRBV7-9 with TRBJ1-5; TRBD1 agrees at 8 bases. With V trimmed by 5 bases and J by 2 bases, 5 bases remained unmatched. Germline loops: CDR1 SEHNR, CDR2 FQNEAQ (reference sequence). This CDR3 is 15 amino acids long. Written as DNA, the CDR3 is TGTGCCAGCAGCCAAGGGACAGGCCGCAATCAGCCCCAGCATTTT. Its protein is CASSQGTGRNQPQHF.

This chain joins TRBV7-9 and TRBJ2-2; the D is unclear. V was clipped by 5 bases and J by 3 bases, with 22 bases between them. The germline V gene has CDR1 SEHNR and CDR2 FQNEAQ (reference sequence). This CDR3 region has 18 residues. CDR3 in DNA: TGTGCCAGCAGCCCTATAAATGCGCACATTACAGACACCGGGGAGCTGTTTTTT. Protein sequence: CASSPINAHITDTGELFF.

The J gene is TRBJ2-1, the V gene TRBV3-1 (or the pseudogene TRBV3-2), with D possibly being TRBD2 (6 bases). Germline CDR1 and CDR2: LGHDT and YNNKEL (reference sequence). This CDR3 region has 16 residues. Trimming removed 4 bases from V and 0 bases from J, with 13 bases in between. DNA of the CDR3: TGTGCCAGCAGCCTAAGGGACTGGACCTCCTACAATGAGCAGTTCTTC. Its protein is CASSLRDWTSYNEQFF.

CDR3 sequence (DNA): TGTGCCAGCAGCCGACACCTTGGAGGGGAGCTAGCGGGGCCGCAAGAGACCCAGTACTTC. Its translation is CASSRHLGGELAGPQETQYF. This chain joins TRBV7-7 and TRBJ2-5; TRBD2 matches at 9 bases. Germline lookup yields CDR1 SSHAT and CDR2 FNYEAQ (reference sequence). This CDR3 region has 20 residues. Trimming removed 5 bases from V and 2 bases from J; junction bases left unmatched: 21. The full variable domain, rest sourced from reference TRBV7-7 and TRBJ2-5, is GAGVSQSPRYKVTKRGQDVTLRCDPISSHATLYWYQQALGQGPEFLTYFNYEAQPDKSGLPSDRFSAERPEGSISTLTIQRTEQRDSAMYRCASSRHLGGELAGPQETQYFGPGTRLLVL.

The chain couples TRBV12-5 to TRBJ1-2, with D unclear. V lost 0 bases and J lost 0, with 11 bases in between. Germline V gene sequence: CDR1 LGHNT, CDR2 FRNRAP. The CDR3 is made up of 16 amino acids. CDR3 sequence reads: CASGLVRGLANYGYTF. The CDR3 bases are TGTGCTAGTGGTTTGGTACGGGGATTAGCTAACTATGGCTACACCTTC.

The CDR3 DNA sequence: TGCGCCAGCAGCCTTAAGCGGGTTATATCGGGTGACACTGAAGCTTTCTTT. Translation: CASSLKRVISGDTEAFF. The V gene is TRBV5-1, the J gene TRBJ1-1; D is unclear. CDR3 length: 17 residues. Between the trimmed V and J ends, which lost 4 bases and 3 bases, there was a span of 22 bases. Germline V gene sequence: CDR1 SGHRS, CDR2 YFSETQ.

The rearrangement uses TRBV5-1 and TRBJ1-6, with 9 bases that match TRBD1. Germline-derived CDR1 and CDR2 are SGHRS and YFSETQ. V trimming: 3 bases; J trimming: 4 bases; junction bases outside the gene matches: 5. This CDR3 is built from 16 residues. CDR3 coding DNA: TGCGCCAGCAGCTGGGGACAGGGCCATTATAATTCACCCCTCCACTTT. This sequence encodes CASSWGQGHYNSPLHF.

V gene TRBV11-2 combines with J gene TRBJ2-4; 7 bases line up with TRBD1. Unmatched junction bases numbered 6, after V lost 3 bases and J lost 7 bases. Germline CDR1 is SGHAT and CDR2 is FQNNGV. This CDR3 region has 14 residues. The CDR3 region is CASSFRQGGNIQYF. CDR3 coding DNA: TGTGCCAGCAGCTTTCGACAGGGTGGGAACATTCAGTACTTC.